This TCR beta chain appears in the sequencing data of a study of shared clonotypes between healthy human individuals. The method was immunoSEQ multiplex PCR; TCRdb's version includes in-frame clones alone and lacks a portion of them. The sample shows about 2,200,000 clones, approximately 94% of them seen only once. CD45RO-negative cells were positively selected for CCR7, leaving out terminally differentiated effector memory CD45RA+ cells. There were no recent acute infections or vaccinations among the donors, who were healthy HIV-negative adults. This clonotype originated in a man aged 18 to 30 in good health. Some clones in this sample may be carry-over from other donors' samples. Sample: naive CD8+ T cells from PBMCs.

CDR3 amino acids: CASSNLGDSNQPQHF. The DNA for the CDR3 is TGTGCCAGCAGCAATCTGGGGGATAGCAATCAGCCCCAGCATTTT. V is TRBV7-9 and J is TRBJ1-5; maybe TRBD1 (5 bases). CDR1 is SEHNR and CDR2 is FQNEAQ in the germline V gene (reference sequence). This CDR3 region has 15 residues. V was clipped by 5 bases and J by 0 bases, with 11 bases between them.